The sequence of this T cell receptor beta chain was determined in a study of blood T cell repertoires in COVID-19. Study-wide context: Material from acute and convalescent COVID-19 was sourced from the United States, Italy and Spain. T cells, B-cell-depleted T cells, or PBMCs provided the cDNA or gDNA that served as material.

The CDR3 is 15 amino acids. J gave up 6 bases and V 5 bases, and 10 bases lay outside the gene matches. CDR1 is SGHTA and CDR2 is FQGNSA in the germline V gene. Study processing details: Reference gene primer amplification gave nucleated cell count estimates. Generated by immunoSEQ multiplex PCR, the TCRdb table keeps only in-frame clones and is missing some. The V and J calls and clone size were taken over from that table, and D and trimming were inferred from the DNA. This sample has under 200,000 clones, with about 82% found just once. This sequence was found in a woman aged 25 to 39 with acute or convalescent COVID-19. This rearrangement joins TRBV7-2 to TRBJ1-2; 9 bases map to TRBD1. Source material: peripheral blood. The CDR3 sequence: CASSPITGTGNGYTF. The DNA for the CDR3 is TGTGCCAGCAGCCCAATTACCGGGACAGGGAATGGCTACACCTTC.